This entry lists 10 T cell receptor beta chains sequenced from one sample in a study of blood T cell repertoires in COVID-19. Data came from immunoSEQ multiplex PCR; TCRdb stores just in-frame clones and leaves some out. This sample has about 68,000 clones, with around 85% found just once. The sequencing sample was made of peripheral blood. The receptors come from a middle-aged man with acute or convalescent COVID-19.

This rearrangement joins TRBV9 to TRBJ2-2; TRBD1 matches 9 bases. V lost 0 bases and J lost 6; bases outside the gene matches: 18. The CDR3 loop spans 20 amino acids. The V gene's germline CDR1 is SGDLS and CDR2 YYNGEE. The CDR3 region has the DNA TGTGCCAGCAGCGTAGATCGTCAGGAGGGACAGGGAAGATTCCCCGGGGAGCTGTTTTTT. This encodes CASSVDRQEGQGRFPGELFF.

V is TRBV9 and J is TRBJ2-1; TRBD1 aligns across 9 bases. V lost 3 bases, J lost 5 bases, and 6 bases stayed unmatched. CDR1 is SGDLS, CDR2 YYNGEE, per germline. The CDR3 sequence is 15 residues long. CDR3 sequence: CASSDSGQGNNEQFF. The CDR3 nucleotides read TGTGCCAGCAGCGACTCGGGACAGGGCAACAATGAGCAGTTCTTC. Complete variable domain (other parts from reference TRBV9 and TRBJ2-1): DSGVTQTPKHLITATGQRVTLRCSPRSGDLSVYWYQQSLDQGLQFLIQYYNGEERAKGNILERFSAQQFPDLHSELNLSSLELGDSALYFCASSDSGQGNNEQFFGPGTRLTVL.

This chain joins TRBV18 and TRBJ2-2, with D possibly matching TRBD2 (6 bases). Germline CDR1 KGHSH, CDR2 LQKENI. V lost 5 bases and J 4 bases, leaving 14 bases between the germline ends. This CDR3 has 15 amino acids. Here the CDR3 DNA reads TGTGCCAGCTCAGAGGCGGGGCCGGGCACCGGGGAGCTGTTTTTT. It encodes CASSEAGPGTGELFF.

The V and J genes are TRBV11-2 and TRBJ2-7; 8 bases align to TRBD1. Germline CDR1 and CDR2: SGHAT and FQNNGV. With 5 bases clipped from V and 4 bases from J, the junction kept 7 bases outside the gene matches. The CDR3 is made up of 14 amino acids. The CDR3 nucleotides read TGTGCCAGCAGCAGACAGGGGTGGGAATACGAGCAGTACGTC. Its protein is CASSRQGWEYEQYV.

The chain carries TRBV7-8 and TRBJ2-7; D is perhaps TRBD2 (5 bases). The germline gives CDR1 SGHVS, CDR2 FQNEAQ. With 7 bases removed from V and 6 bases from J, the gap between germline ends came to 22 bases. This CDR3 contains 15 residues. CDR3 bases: TGTGCCAGCACCCCAAAACGGTCGCCTAGCAGCGAGCAGTACGTC. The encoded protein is CASTPKRSPSSEQYV.

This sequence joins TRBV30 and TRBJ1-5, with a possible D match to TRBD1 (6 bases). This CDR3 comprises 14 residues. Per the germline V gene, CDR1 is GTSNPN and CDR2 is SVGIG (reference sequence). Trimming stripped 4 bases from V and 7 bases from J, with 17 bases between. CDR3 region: CAWTPGGGRQPQHF. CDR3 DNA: TGTGCCTGGACCCCTGGGGGGGGCAGGCAGCCCCAGCATTTT. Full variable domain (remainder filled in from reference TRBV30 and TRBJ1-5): SQTIHQWPATLVQPVGSPLSLECTVEGTSNPNLYWYRQAAGRGLQLLFYSVGIGQISSEVPQNLSASRPQDRQFILSSKKLLLSDSGFYLCAWTPGGGRQPQHFGDGTRLSIL.

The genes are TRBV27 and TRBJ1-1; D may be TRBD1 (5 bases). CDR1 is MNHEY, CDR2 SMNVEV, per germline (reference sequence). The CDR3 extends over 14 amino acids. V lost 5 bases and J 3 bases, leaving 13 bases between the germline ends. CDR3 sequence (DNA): TGTGCCAGCAGTGCCAATGGGGGGGACACTGAAGCTTTCTTT. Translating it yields CASSANGGDTEAFF.

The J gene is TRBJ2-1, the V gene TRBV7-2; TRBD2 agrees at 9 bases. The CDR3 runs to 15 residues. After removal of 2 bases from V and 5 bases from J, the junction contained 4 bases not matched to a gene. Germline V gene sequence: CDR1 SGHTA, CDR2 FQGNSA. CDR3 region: CASSLMGGGDNEQFF. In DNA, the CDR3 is TGTGCCAGCAGCTTAATGGGCGGGGGGGACAATGAGCAGTTCTTC.

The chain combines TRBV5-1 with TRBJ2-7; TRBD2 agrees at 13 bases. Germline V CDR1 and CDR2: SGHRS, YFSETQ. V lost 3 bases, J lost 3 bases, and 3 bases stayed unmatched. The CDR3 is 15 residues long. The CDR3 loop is CASSWGTSGVYEQYF. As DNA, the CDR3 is TGCGCCAGCAGCTGGGGGACTAGCGGGGTCTACGAGCAGTACTTC.

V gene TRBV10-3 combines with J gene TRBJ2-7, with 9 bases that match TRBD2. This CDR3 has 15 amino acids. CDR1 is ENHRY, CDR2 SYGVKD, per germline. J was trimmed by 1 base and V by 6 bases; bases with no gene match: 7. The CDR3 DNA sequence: TGTGCCATCAGGGATACTAGCGGGCGTTCCTACGAGCAGTACTTC. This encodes CAIRDTSGRSYEQYF.